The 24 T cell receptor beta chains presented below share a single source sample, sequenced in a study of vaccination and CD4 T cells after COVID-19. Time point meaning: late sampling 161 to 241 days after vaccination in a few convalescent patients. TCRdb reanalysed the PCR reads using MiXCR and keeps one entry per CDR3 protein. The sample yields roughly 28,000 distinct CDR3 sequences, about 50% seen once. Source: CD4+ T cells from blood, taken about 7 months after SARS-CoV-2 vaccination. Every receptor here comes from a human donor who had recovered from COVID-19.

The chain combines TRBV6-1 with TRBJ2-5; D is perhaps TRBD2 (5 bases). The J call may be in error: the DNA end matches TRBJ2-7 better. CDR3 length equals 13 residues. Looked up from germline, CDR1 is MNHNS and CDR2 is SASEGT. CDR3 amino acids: CARRLGSGNEQYF. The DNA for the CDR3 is TGTGCCAGACGACTGGGTTCGGGAAACGAGCAGTACTTC.

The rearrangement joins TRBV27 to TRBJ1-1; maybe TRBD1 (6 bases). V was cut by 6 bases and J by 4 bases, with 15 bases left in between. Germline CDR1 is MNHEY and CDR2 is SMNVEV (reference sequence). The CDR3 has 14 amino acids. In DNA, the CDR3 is TGTGCCAGCAGCGAGACAGGATTGGGCACTGAAGCTTTCTTT. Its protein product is CASSETGLGTEAFF.

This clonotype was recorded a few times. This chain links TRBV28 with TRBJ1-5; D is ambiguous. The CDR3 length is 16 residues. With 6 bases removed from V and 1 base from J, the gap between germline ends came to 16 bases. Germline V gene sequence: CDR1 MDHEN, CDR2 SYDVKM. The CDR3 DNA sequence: TGTGCCAGCAGCCCCCTTAGGGCAGCAAGCAATCAGCCCCAGCATTTT. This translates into CASSPLRAASNQPQHF.

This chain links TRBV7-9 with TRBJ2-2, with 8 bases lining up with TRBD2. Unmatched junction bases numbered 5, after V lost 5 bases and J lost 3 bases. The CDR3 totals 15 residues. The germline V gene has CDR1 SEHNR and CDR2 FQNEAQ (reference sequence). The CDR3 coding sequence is TGTGCCAGCAGCCTGACGGGAGGGGACACCGGGGAGCTGTTTTTT. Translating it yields CASSLTGGDTGELFF.

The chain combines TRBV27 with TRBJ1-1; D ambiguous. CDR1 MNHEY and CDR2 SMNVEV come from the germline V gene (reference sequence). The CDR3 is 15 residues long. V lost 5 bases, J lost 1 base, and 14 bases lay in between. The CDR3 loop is CASSPYRLRNTEAFF. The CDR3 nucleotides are TGTGCCAGCAGTCCATATCGACTGCGGAACACTGAAGCTTTCTTT.

The CDR3: CASSPLAGGTDTQYF. The CDR3 DNA reads TGTGCCAGCAGCCCGTTAGCGGGAGGCACAGATACGCAGTATTTT. This chain uses TRBV6-1 with TRBJ2-3; the match to TRBD2 covers 9 bases. There are 15 residues in the CDR3. V shed 6 bases and J 1 base; nucleotides not matched to a gene: 5. Germline CDR1 is MNHNS and CDR2 is SASEGT.

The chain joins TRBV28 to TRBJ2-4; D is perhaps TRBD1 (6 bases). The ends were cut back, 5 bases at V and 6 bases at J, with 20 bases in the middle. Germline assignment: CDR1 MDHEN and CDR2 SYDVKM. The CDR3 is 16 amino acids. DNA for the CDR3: TGTGCCAGCAGTAAAGCTCTCGGGACACGGGGAAACATTCAGTACTTC. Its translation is CASSKALGTRGNIQYF. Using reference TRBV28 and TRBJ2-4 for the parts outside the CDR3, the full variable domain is DVKVTQSSRYLVKRTGEKVFLECVQDMDHENMFWYRQDPGLGLRLIYFSYDVKMKEKGDIPEGYSVSREKKERFSLILESASTNQTSMYLCASSKALGTRGNIQYFGAGTRLSVL.

The CDR3 is CAISGQSNTGELFF. DNA for the CDR3: TGTGCCATCAGTGGACAGTCGAACACCGGGGAGCTGTTTTTT. This chain connects TRBV10-3 to TRBJ2-2; D is possibly TRBD1 (5 bases). The CDR3 spans 14 residues. Germline values: CDR1 ENHRY, CDR2 SYGVKD. Trimming took off 4 bases at V and 0 bases at J, with 6 bases between the two ends.

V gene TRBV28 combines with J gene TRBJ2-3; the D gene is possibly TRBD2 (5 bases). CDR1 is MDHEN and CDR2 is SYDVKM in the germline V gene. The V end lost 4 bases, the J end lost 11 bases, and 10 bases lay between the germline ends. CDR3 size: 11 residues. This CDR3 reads CASSYSGGQYF. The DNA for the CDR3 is TGTGCCAGCAGTTACAGCGGAGGGCAGTATTTT.

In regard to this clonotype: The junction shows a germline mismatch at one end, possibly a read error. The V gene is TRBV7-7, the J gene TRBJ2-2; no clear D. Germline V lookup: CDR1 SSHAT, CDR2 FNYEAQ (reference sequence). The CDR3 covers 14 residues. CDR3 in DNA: TGTGCTAGCAGCAGGACCGCAAACACCGGGGAGCTGTTTTTT. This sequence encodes CASSRTANTGELFF.

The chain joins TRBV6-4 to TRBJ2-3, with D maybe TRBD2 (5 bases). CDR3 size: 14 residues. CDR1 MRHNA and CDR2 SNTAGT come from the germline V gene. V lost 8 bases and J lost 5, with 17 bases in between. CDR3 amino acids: CASARTGDRDTQYF. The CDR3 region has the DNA TGTGCCAGCGCACGAACCGGGGATCGAGATACGCAGTATTTT.

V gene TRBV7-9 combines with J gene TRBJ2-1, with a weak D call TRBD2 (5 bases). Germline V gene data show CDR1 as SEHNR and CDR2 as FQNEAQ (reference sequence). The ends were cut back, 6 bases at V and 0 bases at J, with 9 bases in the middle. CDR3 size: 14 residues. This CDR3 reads CASRRGSSYNEQFF. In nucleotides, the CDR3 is TGTGCCAGCAGACGGGGTAGCTCCTACAATGAGCAGTTCTTC.

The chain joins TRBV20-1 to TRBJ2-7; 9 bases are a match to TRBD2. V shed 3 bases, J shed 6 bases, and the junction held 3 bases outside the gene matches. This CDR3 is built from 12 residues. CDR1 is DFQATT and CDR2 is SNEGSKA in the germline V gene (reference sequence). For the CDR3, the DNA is TGCAGTGCTAGGGTACTAGCGGGCGAGCAGTACTTC. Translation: CSARVLAGEQYF.

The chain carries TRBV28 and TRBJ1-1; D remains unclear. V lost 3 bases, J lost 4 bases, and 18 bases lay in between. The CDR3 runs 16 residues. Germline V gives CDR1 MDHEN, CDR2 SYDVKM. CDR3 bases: TGTGCCAGCAGTTTCGGTCCAGTGAGGCTTAGCACTGAAGCTTTCTTT. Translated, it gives CASSFGPVRLSTEAFF.

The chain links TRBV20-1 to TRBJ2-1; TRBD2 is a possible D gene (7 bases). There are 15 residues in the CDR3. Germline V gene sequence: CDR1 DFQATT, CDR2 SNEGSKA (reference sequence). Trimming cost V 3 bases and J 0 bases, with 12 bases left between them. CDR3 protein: CSARKGEGSYNEQFF. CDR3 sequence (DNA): TGCAGTGCTAGGAAGGGGGAGGGCTCCTACAATGAGCAGTTCTTC.

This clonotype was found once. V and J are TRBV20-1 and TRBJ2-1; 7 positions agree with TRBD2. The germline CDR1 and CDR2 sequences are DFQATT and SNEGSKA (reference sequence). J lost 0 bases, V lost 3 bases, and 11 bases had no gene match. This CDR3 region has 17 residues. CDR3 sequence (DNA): TGCAGTGCTAGGGTGCTAGCGGTTAGCAGCTCCTACAATGAGCAGTTCTTC. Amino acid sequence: CSARVLAVSSSYNEQFF.

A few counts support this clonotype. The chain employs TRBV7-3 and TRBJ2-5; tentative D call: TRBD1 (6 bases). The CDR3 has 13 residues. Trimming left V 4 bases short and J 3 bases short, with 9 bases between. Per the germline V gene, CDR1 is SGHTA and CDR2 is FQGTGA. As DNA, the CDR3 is TGTGCCAGCAGCTCTTACAGGGAAGAGACCCAGTACTTC. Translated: CASSSYREETQYF.

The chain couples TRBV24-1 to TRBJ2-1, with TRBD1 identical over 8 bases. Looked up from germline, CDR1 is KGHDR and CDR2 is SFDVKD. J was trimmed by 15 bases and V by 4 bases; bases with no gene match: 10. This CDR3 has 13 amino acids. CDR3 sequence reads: CATSELNRDRRFF. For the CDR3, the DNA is TGTGCCACCAGTGAGTTAAACAGGGACAGGCGGTTCTTC.

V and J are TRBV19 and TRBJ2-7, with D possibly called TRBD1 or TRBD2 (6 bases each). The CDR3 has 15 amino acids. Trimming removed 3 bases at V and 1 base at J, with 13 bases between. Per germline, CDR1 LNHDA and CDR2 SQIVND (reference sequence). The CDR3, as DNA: TGTGCCAGTAGTATCGGCAGGGGAGGATCCTACGAGCAGTACTTC. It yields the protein CASSIGRGGSYEQYF.

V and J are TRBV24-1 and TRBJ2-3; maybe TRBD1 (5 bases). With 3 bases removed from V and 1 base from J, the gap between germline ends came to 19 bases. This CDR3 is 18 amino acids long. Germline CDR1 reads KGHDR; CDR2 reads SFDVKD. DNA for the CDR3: TGTGCCACCAGTGATAACAGGCACTCGACTGGGGGCACAGATACGCAGTATTTT. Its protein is CATSDNRHSTGGTDTQYF.

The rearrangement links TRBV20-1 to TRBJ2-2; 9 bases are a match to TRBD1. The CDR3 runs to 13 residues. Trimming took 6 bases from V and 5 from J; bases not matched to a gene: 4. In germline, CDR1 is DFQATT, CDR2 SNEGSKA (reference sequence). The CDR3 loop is CSADRGRTGELFF. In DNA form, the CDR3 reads TGCAGTGCGGACAGGGGAAGGACCGGGGAGCTGTTTTTT.

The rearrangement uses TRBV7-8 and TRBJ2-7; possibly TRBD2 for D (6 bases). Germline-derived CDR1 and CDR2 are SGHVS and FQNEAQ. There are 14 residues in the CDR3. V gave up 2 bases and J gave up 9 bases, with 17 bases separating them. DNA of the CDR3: TGTGCCAGCAGCTTATTGGGACTGGCGAGCGGGCAGTACTTC. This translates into CASSLLGLASGQYF.

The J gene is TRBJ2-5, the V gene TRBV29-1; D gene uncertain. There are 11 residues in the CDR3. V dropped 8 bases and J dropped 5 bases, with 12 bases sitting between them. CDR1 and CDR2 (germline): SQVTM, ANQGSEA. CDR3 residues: CSMTQGETQYF. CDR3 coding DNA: TGCAGCATGACTCAAGGGGAGACCCAGTACTTC.

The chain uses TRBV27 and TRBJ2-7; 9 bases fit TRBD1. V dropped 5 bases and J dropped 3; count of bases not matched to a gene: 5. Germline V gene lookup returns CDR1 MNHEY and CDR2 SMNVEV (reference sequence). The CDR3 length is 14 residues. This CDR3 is CASSPWDRVYEQYF. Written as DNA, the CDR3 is TGTGCCAGCAGTCCCTGGGACAGGGTCTACGAGCAGTACTTC.